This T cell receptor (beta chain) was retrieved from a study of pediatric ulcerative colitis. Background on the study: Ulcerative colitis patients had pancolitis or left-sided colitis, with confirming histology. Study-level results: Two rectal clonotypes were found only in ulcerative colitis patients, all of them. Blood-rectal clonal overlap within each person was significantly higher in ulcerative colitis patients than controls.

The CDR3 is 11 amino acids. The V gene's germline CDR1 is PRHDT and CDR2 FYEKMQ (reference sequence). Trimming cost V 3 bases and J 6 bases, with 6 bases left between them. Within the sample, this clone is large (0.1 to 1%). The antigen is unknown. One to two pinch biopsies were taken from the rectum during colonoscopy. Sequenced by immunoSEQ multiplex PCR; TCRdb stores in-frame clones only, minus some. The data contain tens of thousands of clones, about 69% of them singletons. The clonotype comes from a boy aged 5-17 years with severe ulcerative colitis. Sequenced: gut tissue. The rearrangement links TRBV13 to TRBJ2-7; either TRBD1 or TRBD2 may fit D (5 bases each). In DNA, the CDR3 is TGTGCCAGCAGCTTTGGGGGCGAGCAGTACTTC. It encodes CASSFGGEQYF.